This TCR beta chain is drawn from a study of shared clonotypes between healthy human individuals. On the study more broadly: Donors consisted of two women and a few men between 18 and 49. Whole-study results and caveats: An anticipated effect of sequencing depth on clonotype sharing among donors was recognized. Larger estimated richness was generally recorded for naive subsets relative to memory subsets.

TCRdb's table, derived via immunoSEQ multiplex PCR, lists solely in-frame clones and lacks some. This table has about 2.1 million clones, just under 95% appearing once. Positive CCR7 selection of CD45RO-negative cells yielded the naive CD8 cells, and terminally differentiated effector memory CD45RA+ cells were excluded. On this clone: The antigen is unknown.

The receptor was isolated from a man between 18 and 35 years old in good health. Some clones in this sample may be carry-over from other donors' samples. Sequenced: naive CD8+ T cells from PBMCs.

The CDR3 here is CASSQDLAGGKETQYF. CDR3 nucleotides: TGTGCCAGCAGCCAAGATCTGGCGGGCGGAAAAGAGACCCAGTACTTC. The chain carries TRBV4-2 and TRBJ2-5, with D perhaps matching TRBD2 (5 bases). V dropped 0 bases and J dropped 3 bases, with 14 bases sitting between them. The CDR3 spans 16 residues. Per the germline V gene, CDR1 is LGHNA and CDR2 is YNFKEQ.